The source of this T cell receptor beta chain is a study of graft-versus-host responses after intestinal transplantation (TCRdb year 2021). About the investigation overall: The transplants that recipients got were multivisceral, liver-intestinal, or isolated intestinal. Rather than going through the commercial service, samples from a few later patients were sequenced in-house on an Illumina MiSeq and processed with MiXCR. A peak of at least 4% donor T cells among recipient peripheral blood mononuclear cells was the definition used for donor T cell macrochimerism. A cohort of 24 intestinal transplant recipients, including one retransplant, was enrolled, and a few patients lacking pretransplant specimens were excluded. Alloreactive clones were identified by sequencing pre-transplant mixed lymphocyte reaction products and comparing these products with unstimulated pre-transplant donor and recipient T cells. Every recipient was given anti-thymocyte globulin induction, followed by about 3 years of maintenance tacrolimus and steroids. After intestinal transplantation, graft-versus-host and host-versus-graft alloreactive T cell clones were followed in the graft, circulation and bone marrow using bulk TCR-beta CDR3 sequencing.

Via the germline V gene, CDR1 is MNHEY and CDR2 SVGAGI. V trim: 5 bases; J trim: 3 bases; unmatched bases: 4. Reading from cysteine to phenylalanine, the CDR3 counts 13 amino acids. CDR3 DNA is the only sequence kept; it has 39 bases, read in frame from the first base. To isolate intraepithelial and lamina propria lymphocytes from graft specimens, dithiothreitol, EDTA incubations and collagenase D digestion were used. Serial intestinal graft biopsy specimens collected up to 600 days after transplant underwent bulk TCR-beta sequencing. Library construction relied on the immunoSEQ multiplex PCR assay. Adaptive Biotechnologies carried out high-throughput TCR-beta CDR3 sequencing of genomic DNA for most patients. As for the original processing: TCR sequencing data for roughly 20 patients were retrieved from Adaptive's ImmunoSEQ software; a few other patients were processed with MiXCR and VDJtools. CDR3 nucleotide sequences shared between donor and recipient were removed because the origin of such sequences could not be assigned. Alloreactive clones required at least 2-fold expansion over unstimulated cells and minimum CFSE-low frequency of 0.002% (template counts) or 0.001% (read counts). Mappable clones were those detected in sequenced pre-transplant spleen, lymph node, or MLR CFSE-low populations of the donor or recipient. The cumulative frequency of alloreactive clones was calculated as a percentage of all sequences, weighted by copy number. TCRdb re-hosts the immuneACCESS table, in-frame sequences only. Its copies lack some clones; in the studies checked, an unresolved V gene accounts for under half of them, and the cause for the rest is not known. From that table come the V and J calls and clone size; the DNA was used to work out D and trimming. The sample has roughly 19,000 clones on record, over 65% of them singletons. The biggest ten clones account for 8% of the sample.

The paper as a whole reports these results and caveats: The relatively low number and heterogeneity of intestinal transplant patients limited the conclusions. Peak levels of circulating GvH clones were associated with declines in HvG clones early after transplant. GvH clones were detected in recipient bone marrow, and some of these GvH clones were observed earlier in ileal mucosa or blood, consistent with an intestinal mucosal origin. In the allografts of patients with donor T cell macrochimerism, GvH to HvG T cell clonal ratios were high.

Notes on this clone: What antigen it recognizes has not been identified. The sample holds no much larger clone one base away, and base qualities are not on file.

This TCR was sampled from a human patient who received an intestinal transplant, so some T cells may come from the graft donor. The chain is made from TRBV6-5 and TRBJ2-7, with TRBD2 matching 7 junction bases. This specimen consisted of ileum tissue, obtained around 20 days after intestinal transplant. The CDR3 region: CASSKRGRYEQYF. The DNA is as follows: TGTGCCAGCAGTAAGCGGGGCCGCTACGAGCAGTACTTC.